This note documents a single T cell receptor (beta chain) sequence. This clone was counted a few times. Its antigen is still unknown. No much larger clone is present one base from it, and per-base qualities are unavailable. The sample's time point label, in plain terms: after anti-PD-1 therapy. Genomic DNA extracted from tumor biopsies or peripheral blood was used for bulk TCRbeta sequencing, with input ranging from roughly 616 ng to 6,004 ng. Histologically proven advanced or metastatic basal or squamous cell carcinoma was present in all patients, all of whom were poor candidates for surgical resection. Of the approximately 10 patients making up the basal cell carcinoma cohort, roughly 8 underwent bulk tumor TCR sequencing. This entry belongs to a study of T cells in tumors after PD-1 blockade (dated 2019 in TCRdb). With regard to the full study: Patients were excluded if they had prior checkpoint blockade, use of systemic immunosuppressants, or recent radiotherapy or other anti-cancer therapy within 4 weeks. Patients were treated with either pembrolizumab 200 mg every 3 weeks or cemiplimab 350 mg every 2 weeks. Ongoing daily vismodegib 150 mg was also given to a subset of patients during anti-PD-1 treatment. On average, peripheral blood samples had 113,528 TCR templates (range 24,679-257,772) and roughly 35,000 unique clonotypes. Using site-matched tumors from BCC or SCC patients sampled before and after anti-PD-1 therapy, the study carried out paired single-cell RNA and TCR sequencing. Bulk TCR sequencing was performed on roughly nine peripheral blood samples from 5 or 6 patients to compare blood and tumor clonotypes. RECIST version 1.1 was used to evaluate clinical response.

Taken from the germline V gene, the CDR1 and CDR2 loops are ENHRY and SYGVKD. Including cysteine and phenylalanine, the CDR3 has 13 amino acids. CDR3 DNA is the only sequence kept; it has 39 bases, read in frame from the first base. Trimming removed 3 bases from V and 4 bases from J, leaving 7 bases between the germline ends. Broader findings and caveats from the paper: Roughly 41% of the TCR clonotypes from tumors also showed up in blood, and some novel exhausted tumor clones were present in pre-treatment blood, which suggests peripheral recruitment. The source of novel T cell clones was not identified and could include lymphoid organs or rare unexpanded clones within the tumor or its periphery.

The immunoSEQ platform was used to carry out deep TCRbeta sequencing. On the study's bioinformatics: Only productive rearrangements were exported from the immunoSEQ Analyzer for further analysis. T cell phenotypes were assigned to bulk TCRbeta clonotypes by matching the clonotypes to single-cell RNA+TCR-seq clones that had the same TCRbeta sequence. Tumor enrichment of a clone was calculated by dividing the clone's tumor frequency by the clone's PBMC frequency, both taken from bulk TCR sequencing. GLIPH was used to group TCRs into specificity groups, clusters of distinct TCRs likely recognizing common antigens via shared CDR3 motifs. Drawn from immuneACCESS, this table holds only the in-frame rearrangements with V and J called that TCRdb kept. Clones are partly lost; checked studies trace under half to an unresolved V gene and leave the rest unexplained. V, J and clone size are taken as reported in that table, and D and trimming were inferred from the DNA itself. The sample profile shows 60,000 to 65,000 clones; about 74% of them were found once. The top ten hold about 4.5% of the sample.

Sequenced here: PBMCs, sampled after anti-PD-1 treatment. The sequence was collected from a human donor with basal cell carcinoma. Recombination linked TRBV10-3 to TRBJ2-1; confidence is insufficient to name the D gene. The CDR3 amino acid sequence is: CAISEMGYNEQFF. The nucleotide sequence reads as follows: TGTGCCATCAGTGAAATGGGTTACAATGAGCAGTTCTTC.